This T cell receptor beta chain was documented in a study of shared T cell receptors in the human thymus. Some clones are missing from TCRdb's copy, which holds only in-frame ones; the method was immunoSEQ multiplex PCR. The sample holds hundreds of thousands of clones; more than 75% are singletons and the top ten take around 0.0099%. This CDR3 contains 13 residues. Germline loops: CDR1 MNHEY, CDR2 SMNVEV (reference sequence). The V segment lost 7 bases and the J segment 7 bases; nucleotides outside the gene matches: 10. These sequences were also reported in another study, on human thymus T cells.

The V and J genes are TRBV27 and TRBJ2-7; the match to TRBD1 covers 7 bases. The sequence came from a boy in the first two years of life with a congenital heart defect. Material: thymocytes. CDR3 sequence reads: CASKVVDRREQYF. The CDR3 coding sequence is TGTGCCAGCAAGGTGGTGGACAGGCGTGAGCAGTACTTC.